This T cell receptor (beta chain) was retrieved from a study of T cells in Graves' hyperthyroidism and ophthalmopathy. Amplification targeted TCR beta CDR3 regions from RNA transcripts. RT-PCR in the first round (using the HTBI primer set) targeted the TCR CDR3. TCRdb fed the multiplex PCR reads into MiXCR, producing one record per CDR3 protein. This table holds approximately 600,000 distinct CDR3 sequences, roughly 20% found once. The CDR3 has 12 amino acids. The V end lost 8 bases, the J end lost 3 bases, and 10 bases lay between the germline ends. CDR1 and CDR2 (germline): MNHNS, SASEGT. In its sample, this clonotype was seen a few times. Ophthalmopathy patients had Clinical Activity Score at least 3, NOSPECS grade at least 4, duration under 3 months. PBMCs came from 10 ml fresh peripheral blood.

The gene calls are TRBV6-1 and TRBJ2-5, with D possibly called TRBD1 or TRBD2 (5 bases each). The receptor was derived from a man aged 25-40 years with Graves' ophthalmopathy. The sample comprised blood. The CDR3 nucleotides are TGTGCCAGCTCCTGGGGGAAAGAGACCCAGTACTTC. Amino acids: CASSWGKETQYF.